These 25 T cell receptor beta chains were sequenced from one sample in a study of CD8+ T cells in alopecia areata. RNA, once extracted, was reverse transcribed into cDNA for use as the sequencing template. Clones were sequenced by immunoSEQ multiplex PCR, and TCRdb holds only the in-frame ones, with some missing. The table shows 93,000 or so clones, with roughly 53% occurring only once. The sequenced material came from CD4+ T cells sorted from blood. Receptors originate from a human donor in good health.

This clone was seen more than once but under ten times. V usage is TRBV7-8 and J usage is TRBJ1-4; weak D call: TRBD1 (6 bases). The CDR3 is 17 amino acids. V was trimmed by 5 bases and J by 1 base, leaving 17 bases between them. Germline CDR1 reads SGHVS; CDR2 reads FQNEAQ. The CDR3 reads CASSTQQGFLTNEKLFF. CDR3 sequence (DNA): TGTGCCAGCAGCACCCAACAGGGATTCTTAACTAATGAAAAACTGTTTTTT.

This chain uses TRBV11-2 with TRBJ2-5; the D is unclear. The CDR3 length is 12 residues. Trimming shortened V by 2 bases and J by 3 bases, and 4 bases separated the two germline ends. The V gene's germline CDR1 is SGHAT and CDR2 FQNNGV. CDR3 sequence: CASSLSEETQYF. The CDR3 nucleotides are TGTGCCAGCAGCTTAAGTGAAGAGACCCAGTACTTC.

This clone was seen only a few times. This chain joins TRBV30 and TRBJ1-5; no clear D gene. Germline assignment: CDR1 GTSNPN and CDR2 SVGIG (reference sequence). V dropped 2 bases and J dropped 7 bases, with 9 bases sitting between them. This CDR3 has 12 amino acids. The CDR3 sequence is CAWSYTEQPQHF. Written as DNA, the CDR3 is TGTGCCTGGAGTTACACGGAACAGCCCCAGCATTTT.

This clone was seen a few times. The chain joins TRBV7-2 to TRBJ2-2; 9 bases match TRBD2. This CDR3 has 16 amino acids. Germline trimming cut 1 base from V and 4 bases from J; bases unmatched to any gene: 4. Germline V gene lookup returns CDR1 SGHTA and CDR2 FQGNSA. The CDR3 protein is CASSLGTSVGTGELFF. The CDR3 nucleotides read TGTGCCAGCAGCTTAGGGACTAGCGTCGGCACCGGGGAGCTGTTTTTT.

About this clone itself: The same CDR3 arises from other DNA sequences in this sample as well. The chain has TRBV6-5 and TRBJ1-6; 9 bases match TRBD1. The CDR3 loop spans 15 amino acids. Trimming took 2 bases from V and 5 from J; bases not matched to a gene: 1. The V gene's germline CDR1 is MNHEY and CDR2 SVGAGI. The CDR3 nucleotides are TGTGCCAGCAGTTACACAGGGGGCGATAATTCACCCCTCCACTTT. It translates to CASSYTGGDNSPLHF.

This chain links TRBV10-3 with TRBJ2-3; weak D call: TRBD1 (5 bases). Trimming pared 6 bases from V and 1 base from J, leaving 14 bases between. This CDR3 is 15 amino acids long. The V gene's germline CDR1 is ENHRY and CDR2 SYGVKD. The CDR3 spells CAISPREGGTDTQYF. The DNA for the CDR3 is TGTGCCATCAGCCCCAGGGAAGGGGGCACAGATACGCAGTATTTT.

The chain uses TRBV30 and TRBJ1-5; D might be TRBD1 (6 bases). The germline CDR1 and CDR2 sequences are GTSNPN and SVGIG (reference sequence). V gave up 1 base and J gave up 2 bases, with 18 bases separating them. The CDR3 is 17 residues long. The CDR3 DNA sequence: TGTGCCTGGAGTGACCACTTACAGGGAAGTCGCAATCAGCCCCAGCATTTT. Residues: CAWSDHLQGSRNQPQHF. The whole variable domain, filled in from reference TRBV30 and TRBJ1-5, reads SQTIHQWPATLVQPVGSPLSLECTVEGTSNPNLYWYRQAAGRGLQLLFYSVGIGQISSEVPQNLSASRPQDRQFILSSKKLLLSDSGFYLCAWSDHLQGSRNQPQHFGDGTRLSIL.

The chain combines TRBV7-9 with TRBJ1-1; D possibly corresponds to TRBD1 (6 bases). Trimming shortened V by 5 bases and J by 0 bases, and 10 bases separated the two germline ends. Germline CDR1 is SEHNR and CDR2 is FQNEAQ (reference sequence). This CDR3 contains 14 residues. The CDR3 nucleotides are TGTGCCAGCAGCCAACAGGGTATGAACACTGAAGCTTTCTTT. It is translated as CASSQQGMNTEAFF. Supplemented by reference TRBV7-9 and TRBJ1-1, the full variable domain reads DTGVSQNPRHKITKRGQNVTFRCDPISEHNRLYWYRQTLGQGPEFLTYFQNEAQLEKSRLLSDRFSAERPKGSFSTLEIQRTEQGDSAMYLCASSQQGMNTEAFFGQGTRLTVV.

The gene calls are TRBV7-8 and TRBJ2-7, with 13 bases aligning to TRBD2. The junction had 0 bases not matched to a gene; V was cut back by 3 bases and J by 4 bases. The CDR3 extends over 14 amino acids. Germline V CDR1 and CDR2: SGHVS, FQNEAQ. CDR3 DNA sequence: TGTGCCAGCAGCTTGACTAGCGGGGGGTACGAGCAGTACTTC. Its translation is CASSLTSGGYEQYF.

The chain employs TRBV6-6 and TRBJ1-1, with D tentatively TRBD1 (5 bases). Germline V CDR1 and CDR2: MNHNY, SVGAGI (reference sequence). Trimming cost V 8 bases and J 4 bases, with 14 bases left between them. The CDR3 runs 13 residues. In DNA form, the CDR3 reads TGTGCCAGCCACCACTTGGGGGGCACTGAAGCTTTCTTT. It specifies CASHHLGGTEAFF.

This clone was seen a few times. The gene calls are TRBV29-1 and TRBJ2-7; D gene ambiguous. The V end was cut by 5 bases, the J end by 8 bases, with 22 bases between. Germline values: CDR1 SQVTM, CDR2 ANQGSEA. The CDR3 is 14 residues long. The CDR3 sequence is CSVTVETLMMQQYF. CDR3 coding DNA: TGCAGCGTTACAGTAGAGACCCTCATGATGCAGCAGTACTTC.

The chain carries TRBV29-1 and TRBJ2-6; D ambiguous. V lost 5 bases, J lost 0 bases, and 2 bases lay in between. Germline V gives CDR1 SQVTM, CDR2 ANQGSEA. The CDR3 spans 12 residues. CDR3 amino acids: CSVFSGANVLTF. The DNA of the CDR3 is TGCAGCGTTTTCTCTGGGGCCAACGTCCTGACTTTC.

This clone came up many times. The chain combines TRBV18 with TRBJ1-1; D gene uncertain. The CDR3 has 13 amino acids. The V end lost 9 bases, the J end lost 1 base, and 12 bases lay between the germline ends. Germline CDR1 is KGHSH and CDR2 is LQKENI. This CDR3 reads CASQTEANTEAFF. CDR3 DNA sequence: TGTGCCAGTCAAACAGAGGCGAACACTGAAGCTTTCTTT. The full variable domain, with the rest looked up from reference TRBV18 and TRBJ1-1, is NAGVMQNPRHLVRRRGQEARLRCSPMKGHSHVYWYRQLPEEGLKFMVYLQKENIIDESGMPKERFSAEFPKEGPSILRIQQVVRGDSAAYFCASQTEANTEAFFGQGTRLTVV.

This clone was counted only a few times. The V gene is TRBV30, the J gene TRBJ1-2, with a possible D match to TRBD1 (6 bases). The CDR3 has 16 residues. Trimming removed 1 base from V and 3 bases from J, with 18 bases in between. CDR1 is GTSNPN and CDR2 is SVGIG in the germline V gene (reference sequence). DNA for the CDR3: TGTGCCTGGAGTGCGGGACACGGGGACGGATACTATGGCTACACCTTC. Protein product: CAWSAGHGDGYYGYTF.

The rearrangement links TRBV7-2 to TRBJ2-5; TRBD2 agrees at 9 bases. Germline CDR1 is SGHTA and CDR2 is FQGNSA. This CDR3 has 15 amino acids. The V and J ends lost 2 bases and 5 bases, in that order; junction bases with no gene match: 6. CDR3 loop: CASSLSSGEWETQYF. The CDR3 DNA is TGTGCCAGCAGCTTATCTAGCGGGGAGTGGGAGACCCAGTACTTC.

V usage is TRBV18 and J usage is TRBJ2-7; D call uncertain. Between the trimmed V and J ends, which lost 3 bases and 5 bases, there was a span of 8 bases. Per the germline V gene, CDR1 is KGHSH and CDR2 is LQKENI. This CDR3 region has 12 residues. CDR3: CASSPTEDEQYF. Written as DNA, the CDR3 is TGTGCCAGCTCACCGACCGAAGACGAGCAGTACTTC. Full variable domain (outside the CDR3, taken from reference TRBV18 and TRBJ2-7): NAGVMQNPRHLVRRRGQEARLRCSPMKGHSHVYWYRQLPEEGLKFMVYLQKENIIDESGMPKERFSAEFPKEGPSILRIQQVVRGDSAAYFCASSPTEDEQYFGPGTRLTVT.

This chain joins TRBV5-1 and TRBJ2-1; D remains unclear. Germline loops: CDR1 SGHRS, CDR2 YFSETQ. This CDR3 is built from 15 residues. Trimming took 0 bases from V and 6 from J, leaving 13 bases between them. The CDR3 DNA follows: TGCGCCAGCAGCTTGGGGGCTAGAGTTGGCAATGAGCAGTTCTTC. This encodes CASSLGARVGNEQFF.

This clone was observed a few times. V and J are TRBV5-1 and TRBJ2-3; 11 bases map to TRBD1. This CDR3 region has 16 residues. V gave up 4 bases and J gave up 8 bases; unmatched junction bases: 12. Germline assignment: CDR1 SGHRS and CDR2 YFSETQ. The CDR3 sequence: CASSMRTGGISGTQYF. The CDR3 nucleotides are TGCGCCAGCAGCATGAGGACAGGGGGCATTTCCGGTACGCAGTATTTT.

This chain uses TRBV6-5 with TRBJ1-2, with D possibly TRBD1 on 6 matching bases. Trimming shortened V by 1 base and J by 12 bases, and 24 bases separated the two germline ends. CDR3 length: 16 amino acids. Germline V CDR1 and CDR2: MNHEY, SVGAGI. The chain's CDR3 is CASSYYPPPGQKSHTF. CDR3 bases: TGTGCCAGCAGTTACTATCCTCCTCCGGGACAAAAGTCGCACACCTTC.

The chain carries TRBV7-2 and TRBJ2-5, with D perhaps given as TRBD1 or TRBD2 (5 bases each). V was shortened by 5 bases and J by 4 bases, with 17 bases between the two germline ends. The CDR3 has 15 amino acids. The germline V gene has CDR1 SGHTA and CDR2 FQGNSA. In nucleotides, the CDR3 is TGTGCCAGCAGCCCCGTGTATGGTGGGGGAGAGACCCAGTACTTC. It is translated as CASSPVYGGGETQYF.

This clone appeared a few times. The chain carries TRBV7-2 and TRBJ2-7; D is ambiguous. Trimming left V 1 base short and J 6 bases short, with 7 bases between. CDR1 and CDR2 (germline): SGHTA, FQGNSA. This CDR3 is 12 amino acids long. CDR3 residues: CASSLDLAEQYF. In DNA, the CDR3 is TGTGCCAGCAGCTTAGATCTCGCCGAGCAGTACTTC.

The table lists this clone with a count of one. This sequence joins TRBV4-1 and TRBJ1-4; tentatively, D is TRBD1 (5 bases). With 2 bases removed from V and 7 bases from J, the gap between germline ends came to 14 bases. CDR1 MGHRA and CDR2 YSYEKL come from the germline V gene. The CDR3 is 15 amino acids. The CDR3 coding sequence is TGCGCCAGCAGCCAATCGGACGTTGGGGGTGAAAAACTGTTTTTT. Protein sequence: CASSQSDVGGEKLFF.

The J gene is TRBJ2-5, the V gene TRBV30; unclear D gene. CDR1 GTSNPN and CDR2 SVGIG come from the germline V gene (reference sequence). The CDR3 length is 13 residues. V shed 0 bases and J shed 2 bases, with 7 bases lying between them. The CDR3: CAWSVGTQETQYF. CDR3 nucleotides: TGTGCCTGGAGTGTCGGCACGCAAGAGACCCAGTACTTC. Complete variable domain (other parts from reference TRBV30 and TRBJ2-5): SQTIHQWPATLVQPVGSPLSLECTVEGTSNPNLYWYRQAAGRGLQLLFYSVGIGQISSEVPQNLSASRPQDRQFILSSKKLLLSDSGFYLCAWSVGTQETQYFGPGTRLLVL.

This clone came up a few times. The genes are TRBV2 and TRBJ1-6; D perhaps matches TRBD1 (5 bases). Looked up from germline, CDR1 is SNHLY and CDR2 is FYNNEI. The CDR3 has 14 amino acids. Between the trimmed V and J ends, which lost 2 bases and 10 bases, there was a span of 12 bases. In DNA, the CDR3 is TGTGCCAGCAGTGAAACCAGGGCAGGGTCACCCCTCCACTTT. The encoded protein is CASSETRAGSPLHF. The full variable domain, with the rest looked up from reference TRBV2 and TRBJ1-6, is EPEVTQTPSHQVTQMGQEVILRCVPISNHLYFYWYRQILGQKVEFLVSFYNNEISEKSEIFDDQFSVERPDGSNFTLKIRSTKLEDSAMYFCASSETRAGSPLHFGNGTRLTVT.

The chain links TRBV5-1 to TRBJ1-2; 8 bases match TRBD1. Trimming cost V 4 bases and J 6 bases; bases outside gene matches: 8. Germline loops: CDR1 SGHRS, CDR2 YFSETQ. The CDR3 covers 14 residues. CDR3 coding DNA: TGCGCCAGCAGCCTATCCGGGACAGGACATGGCTACACCTTC. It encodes CASSLSGTGHGYTF.